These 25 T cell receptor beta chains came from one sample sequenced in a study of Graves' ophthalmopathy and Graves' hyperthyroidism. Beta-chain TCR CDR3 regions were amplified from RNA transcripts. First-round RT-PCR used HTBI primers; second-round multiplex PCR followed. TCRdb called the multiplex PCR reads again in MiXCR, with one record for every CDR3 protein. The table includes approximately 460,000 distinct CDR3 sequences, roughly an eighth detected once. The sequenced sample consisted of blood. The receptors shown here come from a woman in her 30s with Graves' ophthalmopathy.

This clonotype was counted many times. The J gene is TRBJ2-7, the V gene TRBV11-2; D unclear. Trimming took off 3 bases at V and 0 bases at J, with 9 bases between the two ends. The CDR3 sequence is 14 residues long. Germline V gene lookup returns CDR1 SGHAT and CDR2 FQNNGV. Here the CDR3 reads CASSFSVNSYEQYF. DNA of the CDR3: TGTGCCAGCAGCTTTTCGGTGAACTCCTACGAGCAGTACTTC.

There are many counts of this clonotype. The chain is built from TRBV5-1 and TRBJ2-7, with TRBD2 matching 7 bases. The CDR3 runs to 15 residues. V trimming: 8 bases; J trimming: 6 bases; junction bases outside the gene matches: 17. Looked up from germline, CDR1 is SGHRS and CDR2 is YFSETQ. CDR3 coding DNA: TGCGCCAGTTCTTTCCGAGCGGGGCCTATGAGCGAGCAGTACTTC. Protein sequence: CASSFRAGPMSEQYF.

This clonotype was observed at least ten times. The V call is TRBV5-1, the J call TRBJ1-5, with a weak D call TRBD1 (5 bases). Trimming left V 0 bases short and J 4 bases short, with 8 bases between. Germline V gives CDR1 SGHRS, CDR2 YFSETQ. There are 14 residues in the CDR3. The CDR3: CASSLGQTNQPQHF. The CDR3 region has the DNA TGCGCCAGCAGCTTGGGACAGACTAATCAGCCCCAGCATTTT.

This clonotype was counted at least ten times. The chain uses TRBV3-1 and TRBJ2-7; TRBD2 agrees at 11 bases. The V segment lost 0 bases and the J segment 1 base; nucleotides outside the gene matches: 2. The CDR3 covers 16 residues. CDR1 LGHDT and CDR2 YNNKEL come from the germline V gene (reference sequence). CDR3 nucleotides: TGTGCCAGCAGCCAAGACCTAGCGGGGGGATCCTACGAGCAGTACTTC. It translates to CASSQDLAGGSYEQYF.

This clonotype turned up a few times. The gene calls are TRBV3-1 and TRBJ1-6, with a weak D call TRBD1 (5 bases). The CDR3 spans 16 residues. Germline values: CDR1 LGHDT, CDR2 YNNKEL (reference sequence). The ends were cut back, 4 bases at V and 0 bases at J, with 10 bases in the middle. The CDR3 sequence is CASSRTISSYNSPLHF. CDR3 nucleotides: TGTGCCAGCAGCCGGACAATTAGCTCCTATAATTCACCCCTCCACTTT.

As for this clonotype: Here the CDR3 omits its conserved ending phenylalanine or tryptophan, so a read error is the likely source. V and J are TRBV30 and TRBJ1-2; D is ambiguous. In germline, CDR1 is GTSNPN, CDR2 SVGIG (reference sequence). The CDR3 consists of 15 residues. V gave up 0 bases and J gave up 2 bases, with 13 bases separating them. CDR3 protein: CAWSVGQKQNYGYTL. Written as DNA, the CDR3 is TGTGCCTGGAGTGTAGGGCAGAAGCAGAACTATGGCTACACCCTC.

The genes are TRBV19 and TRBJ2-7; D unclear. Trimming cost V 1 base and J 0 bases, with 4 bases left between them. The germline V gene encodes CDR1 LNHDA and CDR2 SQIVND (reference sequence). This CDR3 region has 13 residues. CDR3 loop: CASSIGFSYEQYF. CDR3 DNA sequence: TGTGCCAGTAGTATAGGGTTCTCCTACGAGCAGTACTTC.

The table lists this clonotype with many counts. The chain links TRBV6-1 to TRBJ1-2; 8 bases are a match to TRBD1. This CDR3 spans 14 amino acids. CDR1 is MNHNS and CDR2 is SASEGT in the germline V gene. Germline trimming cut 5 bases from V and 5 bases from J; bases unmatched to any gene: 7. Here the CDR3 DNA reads TGTGCCAGCAGTCCCCAGGGGGCGCCTTATGGCTACACCTTC. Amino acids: CASSPQGAPYGYTF.

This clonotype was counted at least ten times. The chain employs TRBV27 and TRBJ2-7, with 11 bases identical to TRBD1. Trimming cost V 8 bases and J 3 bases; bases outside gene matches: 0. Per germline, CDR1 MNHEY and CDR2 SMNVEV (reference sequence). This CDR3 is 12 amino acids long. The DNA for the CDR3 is TGTGCCAGCGGGACAGGGGGCTACGAGCAGTACTTC. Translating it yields CASGTGGYEQYF.

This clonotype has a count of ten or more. Here the CDR3 reads CASTLGGGGYSNQPQHF. The DNA for the CDR3 is TGTGCCAGCACCCTAGGGGGGGGGGGGTATAGCAATCAGCCCCAGCATTTT. V is TRBV28 and J is TRBJ1-5; weak D call: TRBD1 (6 bases). The CDR3 is made up of 17 amino acids. V lost 7 bases, J lost 0 bases, and 19 bases lay in between. Germline loops: CDR1 MDHEN, CDR2 SYDVKM. The variable domain in full, with the rest retrieved from reference TRBV28 and TRBJ1-5, is DVKVTQSSRYLVKRTGEKVFLECVQDMDHENMFWYRQDPGLGLRLIYFSYDVKMKEKGDIPEGYSVSREKKERFSLILESASTNQTSMYLCASTLGGGGYSNQPQHFGDGTRLSIL.

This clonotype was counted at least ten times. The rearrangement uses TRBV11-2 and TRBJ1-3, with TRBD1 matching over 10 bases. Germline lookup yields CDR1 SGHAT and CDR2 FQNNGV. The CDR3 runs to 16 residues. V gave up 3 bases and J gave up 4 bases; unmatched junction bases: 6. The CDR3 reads CASSLPGQGSGNTIYF. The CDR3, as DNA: TGTGCCAGCAGCTTGCCGGGACAGGGGAGCGGAAACACCATATATTTT.

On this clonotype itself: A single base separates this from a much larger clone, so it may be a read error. The CDR3 sequence is CASSEGHEQYV. For the CDR3, the DNA is TGTGCCAGCAGCGAGGGCCACGAGCAGTACGTC. V and J are TRBV6-1 and TRBJ2-7; the D gene is possibly TRBD2 (5 bases). CDR3 length: 11 residues. Germline CDR1 MNHNS, CDR2 SASEGT. V lost 6 bases and J lost 5, with 8 bases in between.

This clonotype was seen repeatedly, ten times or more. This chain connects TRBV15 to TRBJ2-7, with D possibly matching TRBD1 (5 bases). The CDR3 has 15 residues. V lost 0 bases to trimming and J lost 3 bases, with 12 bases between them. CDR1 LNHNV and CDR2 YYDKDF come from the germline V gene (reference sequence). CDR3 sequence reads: CATSREYTGVYEQYF. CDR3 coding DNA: TGTGCCACCAGCAGAGAGTACACAGGCGTCTACGAGCAGTACTTC.

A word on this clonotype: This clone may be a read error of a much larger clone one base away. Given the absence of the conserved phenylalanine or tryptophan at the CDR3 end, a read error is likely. The CDR3 bases are TGTGCCAGTAGTCACCGGGACAGGCGCAACACCGGGGAGCTGTTTTTG. It is translated as CASSHRDRRNTGELFL. V gene TRBV19 combines with J gene TRBJ2-2; 8 bases align to TRBD1. The CDR3 totals 16 residues. Germline CDR1 is LNHDA and CDR2 is SQIVND (reference sequence). With 5 bases clipped from V and 2 bases from J, the junction kept 7 bases outside the gene matches.

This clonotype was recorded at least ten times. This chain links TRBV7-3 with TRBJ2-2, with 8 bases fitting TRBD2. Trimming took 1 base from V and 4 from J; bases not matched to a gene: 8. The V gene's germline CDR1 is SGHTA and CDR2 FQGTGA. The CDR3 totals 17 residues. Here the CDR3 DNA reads TGTGCCAGCAGCTTAAAATTGATGAGCGGGGGCACCGGGGAGCTGTTTTTT. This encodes CASSLKLMSGGTGELFF.

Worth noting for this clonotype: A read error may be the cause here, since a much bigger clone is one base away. For the CDR3, the DNA is TGTGCCATCGGCGGGGACCAAGAGACCCAGCACTTC. This gives the protein CAIGGDQETQHF. The V gene is TRBV10-3, the J gene TRBJ2-5; a weak D match, TRBD2 (6 bases). The CDR3 totals 12 residues. Germline CDR1 reads ENHRY; CDR2 reads SYGVKD.

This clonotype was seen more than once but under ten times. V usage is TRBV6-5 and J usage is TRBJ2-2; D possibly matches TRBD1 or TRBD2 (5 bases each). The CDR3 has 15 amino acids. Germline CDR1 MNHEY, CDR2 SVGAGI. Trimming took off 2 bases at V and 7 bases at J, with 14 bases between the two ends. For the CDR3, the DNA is TGTGCCAGCAGTTACCGGCTGGGGGTTAACGGGGAGCTGTTTTTT. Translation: CASSYRLGVNGELFF.

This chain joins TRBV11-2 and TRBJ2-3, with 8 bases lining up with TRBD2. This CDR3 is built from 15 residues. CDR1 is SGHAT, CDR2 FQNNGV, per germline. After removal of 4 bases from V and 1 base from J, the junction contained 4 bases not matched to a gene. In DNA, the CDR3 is TGTGCCAGCAGCTCGCGGGGGGAAGGCACAGATACGCAGTATTTT. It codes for CASSSRGEGTDTQYF.

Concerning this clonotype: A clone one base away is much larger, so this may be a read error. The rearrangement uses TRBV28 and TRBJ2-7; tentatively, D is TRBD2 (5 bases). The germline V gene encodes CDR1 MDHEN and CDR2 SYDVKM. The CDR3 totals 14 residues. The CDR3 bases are TGTGCCAGCAGTTTCCAGCGGAGCTCCTACGAGCAGTGCTTC. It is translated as CASSFQRSSYEQCF.

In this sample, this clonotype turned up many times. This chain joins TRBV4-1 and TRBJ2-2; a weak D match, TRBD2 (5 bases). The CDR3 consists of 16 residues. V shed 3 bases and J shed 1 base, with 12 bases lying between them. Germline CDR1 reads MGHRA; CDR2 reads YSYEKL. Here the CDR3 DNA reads TGCGCCAGCAGCCATCGAGCGGTCCTGAACACCGGGGAGCTGTTTTTT. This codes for CASSHRAVLNTGELFF.

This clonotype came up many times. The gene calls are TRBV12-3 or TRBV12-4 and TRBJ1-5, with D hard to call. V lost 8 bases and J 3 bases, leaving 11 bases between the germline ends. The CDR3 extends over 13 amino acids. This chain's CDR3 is CASGTADNQPQHF. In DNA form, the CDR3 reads TGTGCCAGCGGTACGGCTGACAATCAGCCCCAGCATTTT.

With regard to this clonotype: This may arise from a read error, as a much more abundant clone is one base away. The CDR3 DNA follows: TGTGCCAGTAGTATTCTCCTCACAGGGAACACTGAAGCTCTCTTT. It specifies CASSILLTGNTEALF. V is TRBV19 and J is TRBJ1-1; D is perhaps TRBD1 (6 bases). The CDR3 consists of 15 residues. The germline CDR1 and CDR2 sequences are LNHDA and SQIVND (reference sequence).

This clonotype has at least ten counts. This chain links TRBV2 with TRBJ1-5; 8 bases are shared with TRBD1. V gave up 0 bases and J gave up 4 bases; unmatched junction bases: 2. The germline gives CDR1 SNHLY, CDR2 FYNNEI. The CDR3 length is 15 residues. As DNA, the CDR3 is TGTGCCAGCAGTGAAGCGAGGACAGGGAATCAGCCCCAGCATTTT. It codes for CASSEARTGNQPQHF.

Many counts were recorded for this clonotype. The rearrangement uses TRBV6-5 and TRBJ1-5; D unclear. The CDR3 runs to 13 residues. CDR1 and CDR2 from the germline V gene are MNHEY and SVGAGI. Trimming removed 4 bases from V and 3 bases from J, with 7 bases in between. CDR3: CASSSGFNQPQHF. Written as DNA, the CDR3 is TGTGCCAGCAGTTCGGGGTTCAATCAGCCCCAGCATTTT.

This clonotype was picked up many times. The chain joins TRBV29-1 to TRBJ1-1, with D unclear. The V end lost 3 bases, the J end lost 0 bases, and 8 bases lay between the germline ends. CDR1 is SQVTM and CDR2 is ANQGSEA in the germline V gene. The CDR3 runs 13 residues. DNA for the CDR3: TGCAGCGTTGATAAGGCTATGAACACTGAAGCTTTCTTT. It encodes CSVDKAMNTEAFF. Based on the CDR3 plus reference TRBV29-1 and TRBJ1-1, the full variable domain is SAVISQKPSRDICQRGTSLTIQCQVDSQVTMMFWYRQQPGQSLTLIATANQGSEATYESGFVIDKFPISRPNLTFSTLTVSNMSPEDSSIYLCSVDKAMNTEAFFGQGTRLTVV.